This passage covers 9 T cell receptor beta chains from one sample sequenced in a study of shared clonotypes between healthy human individuals. Here immunoSEQ multiplex PCR was the method, and the copy in TCRdb shows in-frame clones only, minus some. The data contain about 660,000 clones, about 74% of them singletons. What was sequenced was memory CD4+ T cells sorted from blood. Subset noted: CD45RA-negative fraction. The receptors derive from a woman between 25 and 40 years old in good health.

This clone was detected ten times or more. Distinct nucleotide sequences in the sample also encode this CDR3. V and J are TRBV5-1 and TRBJ2-3; TRBD1 or TRBD2 may be the D gene (5 bases each). This CDR3 has 14 residues. V was cut by 4 bases and J by 2 bases, with 11 bases left in between. The germline V gene encodes CDR1 SGHRS and CDR2 YFSETQ. DNA for the CDR3: TGCGCCAGCAGCCAAGGGACCCTCACAGATACGCAGTATTTT. It encodes CASSQGTLTDTQYF.

This clone was seen a handful of times. Other nucleotide sequences from this sample produce the same CDR3. This rearrangement joins TRBV4-1 to TRBJ1-4; possible D gene TRBD1, 5 bases. The CDR3 sequence is 15 residues long. Germline-derived CDR1 and CDR2 are MGHRA and YSYEKL. V lost 1 base and J 1 base, leaving 7 bases between the germline ends. In DNA, the CDR3 is TGCGCCAGCAGCCAAGGAAGGGGAACTAATGAAAAACTGTTTTTT. This codes for CASSQGRGTNEKLFF.

The chain combines TRBV28 with TRBJ1-1; weak D call: TRBD1 (6 bases). CDR3 length equals 17 residues. Germline V gene lookup returns CDR1 MDHEN and CDR2 SYDVKM. V was shortened by 0 bases and J by 4 bases, with 18 bases between the two germline ends. As DNA, the CDR3 is TGTGCCAGCAGTTTATGGCACTTGGGGGGCCAGGGCACTGAAGCTTTCTTT. It encodes CASSLWHLGGQGTEAFF. Full variable domain (outside the CDR3, taken from reference TRBV28 and TRBJ1-1): DVKVTQSSRYLVKRTGEKVFLECVQDMDHENMFWYRQDPGLGLRLIYFSYDVKMKEKGDIPEGYSVSREKKERFSLILESASTNQTSMYLCASSLWHLGGQGTEAFFGQGTRLTVV.

Ten or more counts support this clone. V and J are TRBV29-1 and TRBJ2-1; perhaps TRBD2 as D (5 bases). The V gene's germline CDR1 is SQVTM and CDR2 ANQGSEA. Trimming took off 3 bases at V and 4 bases at J, with 13 bases between the two ends. CDR3 length equals 14 residues. In nucleotides, the CDR3 is TGCAGCGTTGACCGGGCTAGGAGGTACAATGAGCAGTTCTTC. It codes for CSVDRARRYNEQFF.

The gene calls are TRBV6-5 and TRBJ2-2, with no clear D. The CDR3 covers 14 residues. From germline, CDR1 is MNHEY and CDR2 SVGAGI. V lost 4 bases and J lost 1, with 7 bases in between. CDR3 nucleotide sequence: TGTGCCAGCAGTTCCGGTGAGAACACCGGGGAGCTGTTTTTT. Protein sequence: CASSSGENTGELFF.

The chain joins TRBV19 to TRBJ2-3; the D gene is possibly TRBD2 (5 bases). The CDR3 is 15 residues long. The germline CDR1 and CDR2 sequences are LNHDA and SQIVND (reference sequence). V lost 7 bases and J 3 bases, leaving 17 bases between the germline ends. CDR3: CASKMRWERTDTQYF. The CDR3 DNA sequence: TGTGCCAGTAAAATGCGTTGGGAGCGGACAGATACGCAGTATTTT.

The V and J genes are TRBV5-1 and TRBJ2-5; D may be TRBD1 (6 bases). CDR1 SGHRS and CDR2 YFSETQ come from the germline V gene. The CDR3 extends over 15 amino acids. V lost 2 bases and J 1 base, leaving 12 bases between the germline ends. The CDR3 loop is CASSFAGAFQETQYF. Written as DNA, the CDR3 is TGCGCCAGCAGCTTTGCAGGGGCCTTCCAAGAGACCCAGTACTTC.

The chain combines TRBV28 with TRBJ2-2, with D hard to call. CDR3 length equals 13 residues. Trimming removed 2 bases from V and 6 bases from J, with 7 bases in between. Germline loops: CDR1 MDHEN, CDR2 SYDVKM. The CDR3 loop reads CASSLRTPGELFF. CDR3 sequence (DNA): TGTGCCAGCAGTTTAAGAACTCCCGGGGAGCTGTTTTTT.

This clone was counted between two and nine times. The CDR3 region is CASSWIETAAFF. DNA of the CDR3: TGTGCCAGCAGCTGGATCGAAACCGCTGCTTTCTTT. This chain links TRBV11-1 with TRBJ1-1; D ambiguous. The CDR3 length is 12 residues. V lost 4 bases to trimming and J lost 11 bases, with 14 bases between them. Germline assignment: CDR1 SGHAT and CDR2 FQDESV (reference sequence).